One and the same sample provided the 26 T cell receptor beta chains below, sequenced in a study of a mutant IDH1 vaccine in newly diagnosed glioma (dated by TCRdb to about 2021). This sample's time point label indicates: week 11, during vaccination. Each vaccine dose, consisting of 300 ug of a 20-mer mutant IDH1 peptide in Montanide, was administered subcutaneously with topical imiquimod. These TCRs are of unknown antigen specificity. Library creation used the immunoSEQ multiplex PCR assay. TCRdb limited this immuneACCESS table to in-frame rearrangements with V and J called. A share of clones is missing; checked studies link under half to unresolved V genes, and the rest is unexplained. The sample contains roughly 120,000 clones, 85% to 90% of them found a single time. The top ten constitute roughly 0.65% of the sample. The source material was PBMCs, sampled from a glioma patient whose treatment included an IDH1 peptide vaccine. Every receptor here comes from a woman in her forties or fifties with glioma.

The chain is built from TRBV28 and TRBJ1-5, with D possibly TRBD1 on 6 matching bases. This CDR3 is built from 13 residues. The germline CDR1 and CDR2 sequences are MDHEN and SYDVKM. V was clipped by 8 bases and J by 7 bases, with 15 bases between them. In DNA form, the CDR3 reads TGTGCCAGCTATATCGGGGGGGCCCAGCCCCAGCATTTT. This gives the protein CASYIGGAQPQHF.

The chain carries TRBV19 and TRBJ1-5; D unresolved. Looked up from germline, CDR1 is LNHDA and CDR2 is SQIVND (reference sequence). The CDR3 covers 14 residues. The V and J ends lost 2 bases and 0 bases respectively, with 5 bases between them. In DNA form, the CDR3 reads TGTGCCAGTAGTATAAAGGTTAGCAATCAGCCCCAGCATTTT. This translates into CASSIKVSNQPQHF.

This clone came up once. The chain has TRBV28 and TRBJ2-7, with no clear D. The V gene's germline CDR1 is MDHEN and CDR2 SYDVKM. CDR3 size: 11 residues. V lost 5 bases, J lost 5 bases, and 7 bases lay in between. CDR3 loop: CASSITHEQYF. CDR3 DNA sequence: TGTGCCAGCAGTATCACCCACGAGCAGTACTTC.

The V gene is TRBV7-3, the J gene TRBJ2-7; maybe TRBD1 (5 bases). V lost 5 bases to trimming and J lost 6 bases, with 14 bases between them. This CDR3 is 13 amino acids long. Per germline, CDR1 SGHTA and CDR2 FQGTGA. The CDR3 coding sequence is TGTGCCAGCAGCAAAGGGGAAGGGGTCGAGCAGTACTTC. Its translation: CASSKGEGVEQYF. Variable domain in full (rest from reference TRBV7-3 and TRBJ2-7): GAGVSQTPSNKVTEKGKYVELRCDPISGHTALYWYRQSLGQGPEFLIYFQGTGAADDSGLPNDRFFAVRPEGSVSTLKIQRTERGDSAVYLCASSKGEGVEQYFGPGTRLTVT.

This chain uses TRBV5-1 with TRBJ1-6; D gene uncertain. The CDR3 is made up of 16 amino acids. Trimming shortened V by 4 bases and J by 9 bases, and 20 bases separated the two germline ends. CDR1 and CDR2 (germline): SGHRS, YFSETQ. The CDR3 reads CASSPYLLTPGSPLHF. The CDR3 DNA reads as TGCGCCAGCAGCCCATACCTCCTGACTCCGGGTTCACCCCTCCACTTT.

J is TRBJ1-4 and V is TRBV15; TRBD1 might be the D (5 bases). Germline CDR1 is LNHNV and CDR2 is YYDKDF (reference sequence). V lost 0 bases and J 7 bases, leaving 15 bases between the germline ends. The CDR3 has 16 amino acids. CDR3 protein: CATSRDRQGQSEKLFF. CDR3 sequence (DNA): TGTGCCACCAGCAGAGATCGTCAGGGTCAGTCTGAAAAACTGTTTTTT.

A few counts support this clone. The CDR3 sequence is CASSRTGGWVLGAEAFF. The CDR3 nucleotides are TGTGCCAGTAGTCGGACAGGGGGTTGGGTCCTAGGCGCTGAAGCTTTCTTT. The chain recombines TRBV19 with TRBJ1-1; 10 bases are shared with TRBD1. The CDR3 runs 17 residues. Germline assignment: CDR1 LNHDA and CDR2 SQIVND (reference sequence). V shed 5 bases, J shed 6 bases, and the junction held 15 bases outside the gene matches.

This sequence joins TRBV7-9 and TRBJ2-2; weak D call: TRBD1 (6 bases). Germline V CDR1 and CDR2: SEHNR, FQNEAQ (reference sequence). The germline V and J ends were trimmed by 5 bases and 1 base, with 17 bases remaining between them. This CDR3 has 17 residues. Here the CDR3 reads CASSLPPGQLNTGELFF. The CDR3 DNA is TGTGCCAGCAGCCTCCCCCCGGGACAACTGAACACCGGGGAGCTGTTTTTT.

V gene TRBV27 combines with J gene TRBJ1-2; D remains ambiguous. CDR1 and CDR2 from the germline V gene are MNHEY and SMNVEV (reference sequence). V shed 2 bases and J shed 6 bases, with 10 bases lying between them. This CDR3 has 13 residues. In DNA, the CDR3 is TGTGCCAGCAGTTTAGGGCCCAGGAATGGCTACACCTTC. The encoded protein is CASSLGPRNGYTF.

This chain links TRBV12-2 with TRBJ2-7; the table's D call of TRBD2 was not tested on the DNA. TRBV12-2 is recorded as a pseudogene. The CDR3 contains 15 residues. The CDR3 coding sequence is TGTGCAAGTCGCCCGCGGGACCCAAACTCCTACGAGCAGTACTTC. Its protein product is CASRPRDPNSYEQYF.

The V call is TRBV19, the J call TRBJ2-7; TRBD1 matches 7 bases. This CDR3 is 14 amino acids long. V shed 6 bases and J 0 bases; nucleotides not matched to a gene: 5. Per germline, CDR1 LNHDA and CDR2 SQIVND (reference sequence). The CDR3: CASRDRASSYEQYF. For the CDR3, the DNA is TGTGCCAGTAGAGACAGGGCGAGCTCCTACGAGCAGTACTTC.

The rearrangement joins TRBV28 to TRBJ2-7, with D perhaps assigned TRBD1 or TRBD2 (6 bases each). Germline CDR1 reads MDHEN; CDR2 reads SYDVKM. This CDR3 has 13 residues. V lost 5 bases, J lost 5 bases, and 13 bases lay in between. The CDR3 reads CASSGGPRDEQYF. The CDR3 region has the DNA TGTGCCAGCAGTGGGGGGCCTCGGGACGAGCAGTACTTC.

The chain carries TRBV10-2 and TRBJ2-7; D gene ambiguous. Trimming removed 7 bases at V and 4 bases at J, with 23 bases between. From germline, CDR1 is WSHSY and CDR2 SAAADI. The CDR3 loop spans 16 amino acids. The CDR3, as DNA: TGCGCCAGCACCCAAATGGACGGCGGCTTCCTTTACGAGCAGTACTTC. Translating gives CASTQMDGGFLYEQYF.

The V gene is TRBV29-1, the J gene TRBJ2-7; 13 nucleotides match TRBD2. CDR3 size: 15 residues. Trimming cost V 3 bases and J 3 bases; bases outside gene matches: 5. Looked up from germline, CDR1 is SQVTM and CDR2 is ANQGSEA. CDR3 DNA: TGCAGCGTTGAGTCTTGGACTAGCGGGAGCTACGAGCAGTACTTC. Residues: CSVESWTSGSYEQYF.

The chain uses TRBV9 and TRBJ1-1; possible D gene TRBD1, 5 bases. The CDR3 extends over 13 amino acids. V dropped 2 bases and J dropped 7 bases, with 12 bases sitting between them. Germline lookup yields CDR1 SGDLS and CDR2 YYNGEE. The CDR3 region is CASSVGGAGEAFF. CDR3 DNA: TGTGCCAGCAGCGTTGGAGGGGCTGGTGAAGCTTTCTTT.

This chain uses TRBV6-5 with TRBJ2-7, with 7 bases matching TRBD2. Germline CDR1 is MNHEY and CDR2 is SVGAGI. V was pared by 5 bases and J by 3 bases, with 7 bases of the junction left unmatched. The CDR3 loop spans 14 amino acids. The CDR3 DNA reads as TGTGCCAGCAGTAGGAATCGGGGGGTCTACGAGCAGTACTTC. Translated: CASSRNRGVYEQYF.

This clone was seen once. This chain connects TRBV4-1 to TRBJ1-5, with a weak D call TRBD1 (5 bases). The CDR3 covers 15 residues. CDR1 and CDR2 (germline): MGHRA, YSYEKL. The V gene lost 0 bases and the J gene lost 5 bases, with 11 bases spanning the gap. CDR3 sequence (DNA): TGCGCCAGCAGCCAAGATATGATGGGGGATCAGCCCCAGCATTTT. Translating gives CASSQDMMGDQPQHF.

The chain has TRBV29-1 and TRBJ2-7, with 9 bases matching TRBD2. With 3 bases clipped from V and 4 bases from J, the junction kept 7 bases outside the gene matches. The V gene's germline CDR1 is SQVTM and CDR2 ANQGSEA. This CDR3 is 14 amino acids long. CDR3 DNA sequence: TGCAGCGTTGACGGGAGTAGCGGGAGTTACGAGCAGTACTTC. Translating gives CSVDGSSGSYEQYF.

This sequence joins TRBV28 and TRBJ2-7; tentatively, D is TRBD1 (5 bases). Germline assignment: CDR1 MDHEN and CDR2 SYDVKM. This CDR3 has 16 residues. The V end was cut by 6 bases, the J end by 7 bases, with 25 bases between. Written as DNA, the CDR3 is TGTGCCAGCAGCCCCGTCGGTAAGGGGCGCATCGGTGAGCAGTACTTC. Translation: CASSPVGKGRIGEQYF. Using reference TRBV28 and TRBJ2-7 for the parts outside the CDR3, the full variable domain is DVKVTQSSRYLVKRTGEKVFLECVQDMDHENMFWYRQDPGLGLRLIYFSYDVKMKEKGDIPEGYSVSREKKERFSLILESASTNQTSMYLCASSPVGKGRIGEQYFGPGTRLTVT.

V is TRBV19 and J is TRBJ2-2, with D possibly matching TRBD1 (5 bases). CDR1 LNHDA and CDR2 SQIVND come from the germline V gene (reference sequence). This CDR3 is 14 amino acids long. With 8 bases removed from V and 3 bases from J, the gap between germline ends came to 13 bases. The CDR3 reads CASHAGSYTGELFF. In DNA form, the CDR3 reads TGTGCCAGTCATGCAGGGTCGTACACCGGGGAGCTGTTTTTT.

The chain employs TRBV7-9 and TRBJ2-1; 9 bases are a match to TRBD2. V lost 5 bases and J lost 8; bases outside the gene matches: 4. Germline-derived CDR1 and CDR2 are SEHNR and FQNEAQ (reference sequence). The CDR3 is made up of 13 amino acids. The CDR3 sequence: CASSPTSGDEQFF. CDR3 nucleotide sequence: TGTGCCAGCAGCCCGACTAGCGGTGATGAGCAGTTCTTC.

The chain links TRBV2 to TRBJ2-1; the D is unclear. Germline V gene data show CDR1 as SNHLY and CDR2 as FYNNEI. The CDR3 runs 15 residues. V lost 6 bases and J lost 0, with 12 bases in between. Here the CDR3 reads CASSPLPSSYNEQFF. The CDR3 DNA reads TGTGCCAGCAGCCCCCTTCCGAGCTCCTACAATGAGCAGTTCTTC.

The genes are TRBV2 and TRBJ1-2, with D tentatively TRBD1 (5 bases). The germline CDR1 and CDR2 sequences are SNHLY and FYNNEI. Trimming cost V 8 bases and J 2 bases, with 12 bases left between them. This CDR3 is built from 13 residues. The CDR3 DNA is TGTGCCAGCTCTGGACGGACAAACTATGGCTACACCTTC. Its translation: CASSGRTNYGYTF. The full variable domain, in which reference TRBV2 and TRBJ1-2 provide the parts outside the CDR3, is EPEVTQTPSHQVTQMGQEVILRCVPISNHLYFYWYRQILGQKVEFLVSFYNNEISEKSEIFDDQFSVERPDGSNFTLKIRSTKLEDSAMYFCASSGRTNYGYTFGSGTRLTVV.

This rearrangement joins TRBV6-5 to TRBJ1-1; D perhaps matches TRBD1 (6 bases). The V and J ends lost 2 bases and 3 bases respectively, with 13 bases between them. The CDR3 totals 15 residues. Germline assignment: CDR1 MNHEY and CDR2 SVGAGI. In nucleotides, the CDR3 is TGTGCCAGCAGTTACGGAGGGGGTATATACACTGAAGCTTTCTTT. Translated: CASSYGGGIYTEAFF.

The genes are TRBV27 and TRBJ2-7, with D tentatively TRBD1 (5 bases). There are 15 residues in the CDR3. In germline, CDR1 is MNHEY, CDR2 SMNVEV (reference sequence). Trimming removed 4 bases at V and 3 bases at J, with 16 bases between. The CDR3 DNA is TGTGCCAGCAGTTCCTCGGCAGGGCGAGGCTACGAGCAGTACTTC. It codes for CASSSSAGRGYEQYF.

In DNA, the CDR3 is TGTGCCAGCAGCCACGAACCGATAGCGGGAGTCACGCGCGAGCAGTACTTC. Translated, it gives CASSHEPIAGVTREQYF. The gene calls are TRBV7-2 and TRBJ2-5; 9 bases align to TRBD2. Gene TRBJ2-7 matches the end of the DNA better, so the J call may be wrong. This CDR3 is 17 amino acids long. CDR1 is SGHTA, CDR2 FQGNSA, per germline.